This TCR beta chain derives from a study of blood T cells in healthy people across ages. Findings and limits, study-wide: Long-lived and aged donors differed, with more naive CD4+ cells and higher diversity in the long-lived. TCR beta diversity tracked closely with naive T cell percentage.

This CDR3 region has 15 residues. The germline gives CDR1 MNHEY, CDR2 SMNVEV (reference sequence). Trimming pared 2 bases from V and 0 bases from J, leaving 8 bases between. With a J-beta primer mix and a sample-barcoded 5' primer, a second PCR ran 7 to 11 cycles. TCRdb independently ran MiXCR on the 5' RACE reads; one entry per CDR3 protein. The sample lists about 2 million distinct CDR3 sequences; about 50% were seen once. About this clonotype itself: Its antigen is unidentified.

Peripheral blood was drawn, approximately 9.5 milliliters per donor. The chain links TRBV27 to TRBJ1-5; D remains unclear. What was sequenced was blood. This clonotype was sampled from a woman in her forties in good health. CDR3: CASSLTHDSNQPQHF. The CDR3 coding sequence is TGTGCCAGCAGTTTAACACACGATAGCAATCAGCCCCAGCATTTT.